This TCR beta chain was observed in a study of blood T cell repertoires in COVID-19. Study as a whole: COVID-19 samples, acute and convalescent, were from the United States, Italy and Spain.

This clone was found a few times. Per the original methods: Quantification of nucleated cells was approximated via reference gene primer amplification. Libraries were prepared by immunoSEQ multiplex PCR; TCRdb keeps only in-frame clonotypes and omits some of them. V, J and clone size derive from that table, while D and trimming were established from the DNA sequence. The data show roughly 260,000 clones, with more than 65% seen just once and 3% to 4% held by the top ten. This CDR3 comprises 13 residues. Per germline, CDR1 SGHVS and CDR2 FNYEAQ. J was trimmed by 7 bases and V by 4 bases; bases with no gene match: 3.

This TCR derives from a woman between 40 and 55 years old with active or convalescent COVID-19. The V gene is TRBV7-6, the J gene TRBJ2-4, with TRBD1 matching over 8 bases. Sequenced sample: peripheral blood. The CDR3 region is CASSSRQGNIQYF. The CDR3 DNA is TGTGCCAGCAGCTCTCGACAGGGGAACATTCAGTACTTC. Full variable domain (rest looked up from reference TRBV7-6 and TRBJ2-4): GAGVSQSPRYKVTKRGQDVALRCDPISGHVSLYWYRQALGQGPEFLTYFNYEAQQDKSGLPNDRFSAERPEGSISTLTIQRTEQRDSAMYRCASSSRQGNIQYFGAGTRLSVL.